A selection of T cell receptor beta chains follows, all from one sample in a study of beta chain features in type 1 diabetes. Sequencing used immunoSEQ multiplex PCR; TCRdb keeps in-frame clones, though not all of them. This table holds 500,000 to 800,000 clones, around 12% found once. Material for sequencing was naive CD4+ T cells from blood. These receptors were collected from a man in his thirties or forties with type 1 diabetes. CDR3s include the opening cysteine and the closing phenylalanine or tryptophan. A D gene is named only where the DNA matches it firmly. Expanded clones get a size class; other rows say once, few or many, or leave the size out.

d_call: TRBD1; j_call: TRBJ1-4; v_call: TRBV11-2; clone_size: few; cdr3_aa: CASSFGQGYEKLFF; cdr3_nt: TGTGCCAGCAGCTTCGGACAGGGTTATGAAAAACTGTTTTTT
d_call: TRBD1; j_call: TRBJ1-1; v_call: TRBV11-3; clone_size: .; cdr3_aa: CASSPLGQMNTEAFF; cdr3_nt: TGTGCCAGCAGCCCCCTGGGACAGATGAACACTGAAGCTTTCTTT
d_call: .; j_call: TRBJ2-5; v_call: TRBV27; clone_size: .; cdr3_aa: CASSLSWASQETQYF; cdr3_nt: TGTGCCAGCAGTTTATCATGGGCTTCCCAAGAGACCCAGTACTTC
d_call: .; j_call: TRBJ2-3; v_call: TRBV9; clone_size: few; cdr3_aa: CASSVVTDTQYF; cdr3_nt: TGTGCCAGCAGCGTAGTGACAGATACGCAGTATTTT
d_call: .; j_call: TRBJ2-5; v_call: TRBV5-1; clone_size: few; cdr3_aa: CASSLGLETQYF; cdr3_nt: TGCGCCAGCAGCTTGGGTTTGGAGACCCAGTACTTC
d_call: .; j_call: TRBJ2-1; v_call: TRBV6-6; clone_size: .; cdr3_aa: CASSLSPGQRRDEQFF; cdr3_nt: TGTGCCAGCAGCTTGTCTCCGGGACAGAGGAGGGATGAGCAGTTCTTC
d_call: TRBD1; j_call: TRBJ1-1; v_call: TRBV7-9; clone_size: few; cdr3_aa: CATQRQGIMRTEAFF; cdr3_nt: TGTGCCACCCAACGACAGGGGATCATGAGAACTGAAGCTTTCTTT
d_call: .; j_call: TRBJ1-6; v_call: TRBV25-1; clone_size: few; cdr3_aa: CASSEIQWGGNSPLHF; cdr3_nt: TGTGCCAGCAGTGAAATTCAATGGGGAGGTAATTCACCCCTCCACTTT
d_call: .; j_call: TRBJ1-4; v_call: TRBV6-5; clone_size: .; cdr3_aa: CASRSLGTNEKLFF; cdr3_nt: TGTGCCAGCAGATCCCTGGGGACTAATGAAAAACTGTTTTTT
d_call: TRBD1; j_call: TRBJ2-2; v_call: TRBV7-2; clone_size: few; cdr3_aa: CASSSLIYRGNTGELFF; cdr3_nt: TGTGCCAGCAGCTCCCTGATCTACAGGGGGAACACCGGGGAGCTGTTTTTT
d_call: .; j_call: TRBJ2-5; v_call: TRBV5-4; clone_size: .; cdr3_aa: CASSLANRGLQETQYF; cdr3_nt: TGTGCCAGCAGCTTGGCCAACAGGGGACTACAAGAGACCCAGTACTTC
d_call: .; j_call: TRBJ2-1; v_call: TRBV15; clone_size: .; cdr3_aa: CATREDSEYNEQFF; cdr3_nt: TGTGCCACCCGGGAGGACAGTGAATACAATGAGCAGTTCTTC
d_call: .; j_call: TRBJ1-4; v_call: TRBV6-5; clone_size: few; cdr3_aa: CAISAQEANEKLFF; cdr3_nt: TGTGCCATCAGTGCGCAGGAGGCTAATGAAAAACTGTTTTTT
d_call: TRBD1; j_call: TRBJ2-1; v_call: TRBV5-4; clone_size: few; cdr3_aa: CASSSDRASYNEQFF; cdr3_nt: TGTGCCAGCAGCTCGGACAGGGCTTCCTACAATGAGCAGTTCTTC
d_call: TRBD2; j_call: TRBJ2-3; v_call: TRBV4-3; clone_size: few; cdr3_aa: CASSQDVASGTTDTQYF; cdr3_nt: TGCGCCAGCAGCCAAGATGTGGCTAGCGGGACCACAGATACGCAGTATTTT
d_call: .; j_call: TRBJ1-1; v_call: TRBV21-1; clone_size: .; cdr3_aa: CASSKGGGTEAFF; cdr3_nt: TGTGCCAGCAGCAAAGGGGGTGGGACTGAAGCTTTCTTT
d_call: TRBD1; j_call: TRBJ2-1; v_call: TRBV10-3; clone_size: few; cdr3_aa: CAISHRDRANEQFF; cdr3_nt: TGTGCCATCAGTCACCGGGACAGGGCCAATGAGCAGTTCTTC
d_call: .; j_call: TRBJ1-2; v_call: TRBV9; clone_size: .; cdr3_aa: CASSVDGGSRYGYTF; cdr3_nt: TGTGCCAGCAGCGTAGACGGGGGGAGTCGATATGGCTACACCTTC
d_call: .; j_call: TRBJ1-1; v_call: TRBV7-2; clone_size: .; cdr3_aa: CASSLVGRFGAEAFF; cdr3_nt: TGTGCCAGCAGCTTAGTGGGACGCTTCGGCGCTGAAGCTTTCTTT
d_call: .; j_call: TRBJ1-5; v_call: TRBV5-1; clone_size: .; cdr3_aa: CASSLAGGAQPQHF; cdr3_nt: TGCGCCAGCAGCTTGGCCGGAGGGGCCCAGCCCCAGCATTTT
d_call: .; j_call: TRBJ2-5; v_call: TRBV11-2; clone_size: .; cdr3_aa: CASSLVGWAGATLQETQYF; cdr3_nt: TGTGCCAGCAGCCTGGTGGGGTGGGCAGGGGCGACTTTACAAGAGACCCAGTACTTC
d_call: TRBD2; j_call: TRBJ2-1; v_call: TRBV4-3; clone_size: few; cdr3_aa: CASSLSGGGLNEQFF; cdr3_nt: TGCGCCAGCAGCCTTAGCGGGGGGGGCCTCAATGAGCAGTTCTTC
d_call: .; j_call: TRBJ1-4; v_call: TRBV27; clone_size: few; cdr3_aa: CASSFQGPNEKLFF; cdr3_nt: TGTGCCAGCAGTTTCCAGGGGCCTAATGAAAAACTGTTTTTT
d_call: .; j_call: TRBJ1-4; v_call: TRBV19; clone_size: few; cdr3_aa: CASSIVTTTNEKLFF; cdr3_nt: TGTGCCAGTAGTATAGTAACCACAACTAATGAAAAACTGTTTTTT
d_call: TRBD1; j_call: TRBJ2-5; v_call: TRBV7-2; clone_size: few; cdr3_aa: CASSLADREKTQYF; cdr3_nt: TGTGCCAGCAGCTTAGCGGACAGGGAGAAGACCCAGTACTTC
d_call: TRBD2; j_call: TRBJ2-1; v_call: TRBV7-8; clone_size: .; cdr3_aa: CASSSTGGSYNEQFF; cdr3_nt: TGTGCCAGCAGCTCAACGGGGGGGTCCTACAATGAGCAGTTCTTC
d_call: .; j_call: TRBJ1-1; v_call: TRBV2; clone_size: .; cdr3_aa: CASSEAQVSLLVTEAFF; cdr3_nt: TGTGCCAGCAGTGAAGCGCAGGTCAGCCTGTTAGTCACTGAAGCTTTCTTT
d_call: TRBD1; j_call: TRBJ2-7; v_call: TRBV28; clone_size: few; cdr3_aa: CASSISGTGSYEQYF; cdr3_nt: TGTGCCAGCAGTATCTCCGGGACAGGGAGCTACGAGCAGTACTTC
d_call: TRBD2; j_call: TRBJ2-2; v_call: TRBV28; clone_size: few; cdr3_aa: CASSRTSGGAGELFF; cdr3_nt: TGTGCCAGCAGCCGGACTAGCGGGGGGGCCGGGGAGCTGTTTTTT
d_call: TRBD2; j_call: TRBJ2-1; v_call: TRBV5-4; clone_size: .; cdr3_aa: CASSLDSGDYNEQFF; cdr3_nt: TGTGCCAGCAGCTTGGATAGCGGGGACTACAATGAGCAGTTCTTC
d_call: .; j_call: TRBJ1-5; v_call: TRBV7-8; clone_size: .; cdr3_aa: CASSFGSNQPQHF; cdr3_nt: TGTGCCAGCAGCTTTGGTAGCAATCAGCCCCAGCATTTT
d_call: TRBD2; j_call: TRBJ2-7; v_call: TRBV27; clone_size: .; cdr3_aa: CASSSLAGGSYEQYF; cdr3_nt: TGTGCCAGCAGTTCCCTAGCGGGGGGTTCGTACGAGCAGTACTTC
d_call: .; j_call: TRBJ1-1; v_call: TRBV19; clone_size: .; cdr3_aa: CASSIGRGRAFF; cdr3_nt: TGTGCCAGTAGTATTGGAAGGGGGAGGGCTTTCTTT
d_call: TRBD1; j_call: TRBJ1-5; v_call: TRBV30; clone_size: few; cdr3_aa: CAWSDRGSLNQPQHF; cdr3_nt: TGTGCCTGGAGTGACAGGGGCTCACTAAATCAGCCCCAGCATTTT
d_call: .; j_call: TRBJ2-3; v_call: TRBV30; clone_size: few; cdr3_aa: CAWGDGSHTQYF; cdr3_nt: TGTGCCTGGGGGGACGGTTCTCATACGCAGTATTTT
d_call: TRBD1; j_call: TRBJ2-5; v_call: TRBV18; clone_size: few; cdr3_aa: CASSPRDRGMETQYF; cdr3_nt: TGTGCCAGCTCACCCCGGGACAGGGGGATGGAGACCCAGTACTTC
d_call: .; j_call: TRBJ1-2; v_call: TRBV5-1; clone_size: .; cdr3_aa: CASSISNYGYTF; cdr3_nt: TGCGCCAGCAGCATATCTAACTATGGCTACACCTTC
d_call: TRBD1; j_call: TRBJ2-7; v_call: TRBV7-2; clone_size: .; cdr3_aa: CASSLDAGGSPYEQYF; cdr3_nt: TGTGCCAGCAGCTTAGATGCAGGGGGCTCCCCCTACGAGCAGTACTTC
d_call: .; j_call: TRBJ2-5; v_call: TRBV5-6; clone_size: .; cdr3_aa: CASSRGSTQETQYF; cdr3_nt: TGTGCCAGCAGCCGGGGGTCGACGCAAGAGACCCAGTACTTC
d_call: TRBD1; j_call: TRBJ1-2; v_call: TRBV14; clone_size: .; cdr3_aa: CASSPALNRGGYTF; cdr3_nt: TGTGCCAGCAGCCCGGCCCTCAACAGGGGTGGCTACACCTTC
d_call: TRBD2; j_call: TRBJ2-5; v_call: TRBV10-3; clone_size: few; cdr3_aa: CAISGSRGTSGSQETQYF; cdr3_nt: TGTGCCATCAGTGGGTCCCGGGGGACTAGCGGTTCTCAAGAGACCCAGTACTTC
d_call: TRBD1; j_call: TRBJ1-6; v_call: TRBV7-2; clone_size: .; cdr3_aa: CASSVGQGRHSPLHF; cdr3_nt: TGTGCCAGCAGTGTGGGACAGGGCAGGCATTCACCCCTCCACTTT
d_call: .; j_call: TRBJ2-5; v_call: TRBV5-1; clone_size: few; cdr3_aa: CASRTETAGETQYF; cdr3_nt: TGCGCCAGCAGGACCGAGACGGCGGGGGAGACCCAGTACTTC
d_call: .; j_call: TRBJ2-5; v_call: TRBV4-2; clone_size: .; cdr3_aa: CASSQDSGAKQETQYF; cdr3_nt: TGTGCCAGCAGCCAAGATTCGGGGGCGAAGCAAGAGACCCAGTACTTC
d_call: TRBD1; j_call: TRBJ1-4; v_call: TRBV7-9; clone_size: .; cdr3_aa: CASSLGSRGQVATNEKLFF; cdr3_nt: TGTGCCAGCAGCTTAGGGAGTCGAGGACAGGTGGCAACTAATGAAAAACTGTTTTTT
d_call: .; j_call: TRBJ2-3; v_call: TRBV29-1; clone_size: few; cdr3_aa: CSHPAATTDTQYF; cdr3_nt: TGCAGCCACCCGGCGGCGACCACAGATACGCAGTATTTT
d_call: .; j_call: TRBJ1-2; v_call: TRBV29-1; clone_size: many; cdr3_aa: CSVEGGYTF; cdr3_nt: TGCAGCGTTGAAGGGGGCTACACCTTC
d_call: .; j_call: TRBJ1-6; v_call: TRBV2; clone_size: few; cdr3_aa: CASSESGTLHF; cdr3_nt: TGTGCCAGCAGTGAAAGTGGGACCCTCCACTTT
d_call: TRBD2; j_call: TRBJ2-1; v_call: TRBV29-1; clone_size: .; cdr3_aa: CSVEASGGAYEQFF; cdr3_nt: TGCAGCGTTGAAGCTAGCGGGGGGGCATATGAGCAGTTCTTC
d_call: .; j_call: TRBJ2-5; v_call: TRBV12-5; clone_size: few; cdr3_aa: CASAREEGVPQYF; cdr3_nt: TGTGCTAGTGCCAGGGAAGAGGGGGTCCCCCAGTACTTC
d_call: .; j_call: TRBJ1-3; v_call: TRBV6-5; clone_size: .; cdr3_aa: CASTRGPYSGNTIYF; cdr3_nt: TGTGCCAGCACGCGGGGCCCCTACTCTGGAAACACCATATATTTT
d_call: .; j_call: TRBJ1-1; v_call: TRBV9; clone_size: .; cdr3_aa: CASSASDNTEAFF; cdr3_nt: TGTGCCAGCAGCGCCTCAGATAACACTGAAGCTTTCTTT
d_call: TRBD1; j_call: TRBJ1-5; v_call: TRBV4-1; clone_size: .; cdr3_aa: CASSQGTGAVGEPQHF; cdr3_nt: TGCGCCAGCAGCCAAGGGACAGGGGCGGTTGGAGAGCCCCAGCATTTT
d_call: TRBD1; j_call: TRBJ2-5; v_call: TRBV28; clone_size: few; cdr3_aa: CASSPGQARETQYF; cdr3_nt: TGTGCCAGCAGTCCGGGACAGGCAAGGGAGACCCAGTACTTC
d_call: .; j_call: TRBJ1-2; v_call: TRBV11-2; clone_size: few; cdr3_aa: CASSQEDYGYTF; cdr3_nt: TGTGCCAGCAGCCAGGAGGATTATGGCTACACCTTC
d_call: .; j_call: TRBJ2-6; v_call: TRBV30; clone_size: few; cdr3_aa: CAWSSPYNVLTF; cdr3_nt: TGTGCCTGGAGTTCCCCTTACAACGTCCTGACTTTC
d_call: .; j_call: TRBJ2-7; v_call: TRBV6-6; clone_size: few; cdr3_aa: CASRGRVDEQYF; cdr3_nt: TGTGCCAGCAGGGGCAGGGTGGACGAGCAGTACTTC
d_call: TRBD1; j_call: TRBJ1-1; v_call: TRBV7-2; clone_size: few; cdr3_aa: CASSSQGVGRRTEAFF; cdr3_nt: TGTGCCAGCAGCTCCCAGGGGGTGGGTAGGCGAACTGAAGCTTTCTTT
d_call: TRBD2; j_call: TRBJ2-1; v_call: TRBV29-1; clone_size: .; cdr3_aa: CSVATTSGGYNEQFF; cdr3_nt: TGCAGCGTTGCCACGACTAGCGGGGGCTACAATGAGCAGTTCTTC